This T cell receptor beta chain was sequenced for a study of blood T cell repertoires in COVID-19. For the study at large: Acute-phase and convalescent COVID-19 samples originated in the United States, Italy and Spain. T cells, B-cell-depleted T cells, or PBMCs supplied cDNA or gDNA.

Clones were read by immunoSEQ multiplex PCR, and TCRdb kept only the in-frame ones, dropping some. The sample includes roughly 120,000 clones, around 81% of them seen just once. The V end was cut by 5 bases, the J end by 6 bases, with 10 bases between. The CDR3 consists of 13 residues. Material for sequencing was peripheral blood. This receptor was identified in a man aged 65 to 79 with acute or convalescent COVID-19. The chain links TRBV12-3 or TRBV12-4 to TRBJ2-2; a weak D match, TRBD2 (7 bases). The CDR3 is CASSPGGPGELFF. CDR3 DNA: TGTGCCAGCAGTCCGGGGGGCCCCGGGGAGCTGTTTTTT.